Below, 6 T cell receptor beta chains from the same sample are listed, as sequenced in a study of blood T cells in healthy people across ages. With a J-beta primer mix and a sample-barcoded 5' primer, a second PCR ran 7 to 11 cycles. TCRdb processed the 5' RACE reads anew with MiXCR; each CDR3 protein has one entry. The sample contains about 1.4 million distinct CDR3 sequences, 59% of which appear only once. Sequenced material: blood. These receptors all come from a man aged 18 to 30 in good health.

This clonotype was seen only a few times. The chain is built from TRBV4-2 and TRBJ2-7; D is ambiguous. Germline loops: CDR1 LGHNA, CDR2 YNFKEQ. The CDR3 sequence is 14 residues long. Trimming left V 0 bases short and J 1 base short, with 7 bases between. The CDR3 reads CASSQDGDSYEQYF. Written as DNA, the CDR3 is TGTGCCAGCAGCCAAGATGGAGATTCCTACGAGCAGTACTTC.

V and J are TRBV2 and TRBJ1-2; D might be TRBD1 (6 bases). This CDR3 contains 12 residues. The V end was cut by 7 bases, the J end by 6 bases, with 12 bases between. The germline CDR1 and CDR2 sequences are SNHLY and FYNNEI. The CDR3 bases are TGTGCCAGCATCGATAAGGGGGATGGCTACACCTTC. This sequence encodes CASIDKGDGYTF.

The V gene is TRBV3-1, the J gene TRBJ1-2, with D tentatively TRBD1 (5 bases). The CDR3 has 16 residues. Germline V gives CDR1 LGHDT, CDR2 YNNKEL (reference sequence). V dropped 1 base and J dropped 4 bases, with 16 bases sitting between them. CDR3: CASSQGGGIISYGYTF. For the CDR3, the DNA is TGTGCCAGCAGCCAAGGGGGCGGGATAATAAGCTATGGCTACACCTTC.

The genes are TRBV5-5 and TRBJ2-1, with TRBD2 matching over 9 bases. Trimming took 0 bases from V and 4 from J; bases not matched to a gene: 8. CDR3 length: 17 residues. Per the germline V gene, CDR1 is SGHKS and CDR2 is YYEKEE (reference sequence). In DNA form, the CDR3 reads TGTGCCAGCAGCTTGGAGTGGGCGGGAGGGGGGTACAATGAGCAGTTCTTC. Amino acids: CASSLEWAGGGYNEQFF.

CDR3 sequence: CASSPGTAAPNTGELFF. In DNA form, the CDR3 reads TGCGCCAGCAGCCCCGGGACAGCGGCGCCTAACACCGGGGAGCTGTTTTTT. The chain joins TRBV5-1 to TRBJ2-2; TRBD1 matches 7 bases. The CDR3 consists of 17 residues. Germline loops: CDR1 SGHRS, CDR2 YFSETQ. After removal of 4 bases from V and 2 bases from J, the junction contained 11 bases not matched to a gene.

The rearrangement links TRBV27 to TRBJ2-5; tentative D call: TRBD2 (5 bases). Judging by the DNA end, TRBJ2-7 fits better; the J call may be wrong. The germline CDR1 and CDR2 sequences are MNHEY and SMNVEV (reference sequence). The CDR3 covers 13 residues. The CDR3 is CASSPGLVSEQYF. CDR3 DNA sequence: TGTGCCAGCAGTCCCGGACTCGTCAGCGAGCAGTACTTC.